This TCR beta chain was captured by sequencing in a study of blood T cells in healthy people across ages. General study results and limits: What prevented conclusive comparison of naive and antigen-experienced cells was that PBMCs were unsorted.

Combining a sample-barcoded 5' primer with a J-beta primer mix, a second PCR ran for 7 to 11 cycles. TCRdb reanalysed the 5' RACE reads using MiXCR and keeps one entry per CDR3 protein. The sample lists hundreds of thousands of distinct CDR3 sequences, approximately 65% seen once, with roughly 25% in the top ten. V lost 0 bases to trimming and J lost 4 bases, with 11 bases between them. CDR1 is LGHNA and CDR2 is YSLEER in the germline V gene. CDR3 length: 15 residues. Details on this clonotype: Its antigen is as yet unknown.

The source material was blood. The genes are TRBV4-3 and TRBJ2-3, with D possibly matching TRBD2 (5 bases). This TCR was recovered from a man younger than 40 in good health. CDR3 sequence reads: CASSQDRTRADTQYF. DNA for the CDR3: TGCGCCAGCAGCCAAGACAGAACTAGGGCAGATACGCAGTATTTT.